One sample yielded the 6 T cell receptor beta chains listed below, sequenced in a study of human T cells and chemical hapten exposure (dated by TCRdb to about 2021). In the paper's terms, the time point label means: patch test 3, about 24 weeks after DPC sensitization. The sample's treatment or condition label, decoded: therapeutic diphenylcyclopropenone sensitization with weekly scalp DPC. Library prep was done by RACE. The instrument was a NextSeq 500. TCRdb itself trimmed the public reads at Q25 with fastp, ran MiXCR and retained productive beta chains. Rows with one shared CDR3 protein collapse into an entry with the most common genes and DNA. The sample table contains 100,000 or so distinct CDR3 sequences; only one count was recorded for 30% to 35% of them. The top ten constitute around 2.8% of the sample. The starting material was whole blood, obtained in connection with sensitization to the hapten diphenylcyclopropenone (DPC). These receptors all stem from a man aged 35 to 55 with alopecia areata. Some clones in this sample may be carry-over from other donors' samples.

The J gene is TRBJ1-5, the V gene TRBV13; 11 bases are a match to TRBD1. Germline values: CDR1 PRHDT, CDR2 FYEKMQ (reference sequence). This CDR3 has 15 amino acids. Trimming took 5 bases from V and 6 from J; bases not matched to a gene: 6. CDR3 amino acids: CASSKGTGGSQPQHF. CDR3 in DNA: TGTGCCAGCAGCAAAGGGACAGGGGGGAGTCAGCCCCAGCATTTT.

CDR3 sequence: CASSLGPLAGGHRETQYF. In DNA form, the CDR3 reads TGTGCCAGCAGCTTAGGTCCACTAGCGGGAGGGCATCGAGAGACCCAGTACTTC. The rearrangement joins TRBV7-8 to TRBJ2-5; 13 bases are a match to TRBD2. The trim removed 1 base at V and 4 bases at J, leaving 9 bases unmatched. Germline CDR1 is SGHVS and CDR2 is FQNEAQ. This CDR3 is 18 amino acids long.

The chain is built from TRBV5-1 and TRBJ2-5; TRBD2 matches 7 bases. This CDR3 contains 16 residues. The germline gives CDR1 SGHRS, CDR2 YFSETQ. After removal of 4 bases from V and 4 bases from J, the junction contained 13 bases not matched to a gene. The CDR3 DNA reads TGCGCCAGCAGCCCGTTTTCGGCGGGAGCCGGAGAGACCCAGTACTTC. Protein sequence: CASSPFSAGAGETQYF.

V and J are TRBV5-4 and TRBJ2-1; D possibly uses TRBD1 or TRBD2 (5 bases each). V lost 4 bases, J lost 4 bases, and 15 bases lay in between. This CDR3 is built from 15 residues. Germline values: CDR1 SGHNT, CDR2 YYREEE (reference sequence). CDR3 residues: CASSPGQGEYNEQFF. CDR3 nucleotide sequence: TGTGCCAGCAGCCCAGGGCAGGGAGAGTACAATGAGCAGTTCTTC.

The CDR3 is CASSQGDRGGTEAFF. The DNA for the CDR3 is TGTGCCAGCAGTCAAGGGGACAGGGGGGGGACTGAAGCTTTCTTT. The rearrangement links TRBV6-5 to TRBJ1-1, with 11 positions matching TRBD1. The J segment lost 5 bases and the V segment lost 5 bases, leaving 7 bases of the junction unmatched. This CDR3 is 15 amino acids long. The germline gives CDR1 MNHEY, CDR2 SVGAGI.

This clonotype occurred a few times. The chain couples TRBV7-2 to TRBJ2-5, with 7 positions matching TRBD1. The CDR3 length is 13 residues. Germline assignment: CDR1 SGHTA and CDR2 FQGNSA. V lost 5 bases and J lost 4; bases outside the gene matches: 4. DNA of the CDR3: TGTGCCAGCAGCCGACAGGGTCGAGAGACCCAGTACTTC. This gives the protein CASSRQGRETQYF.